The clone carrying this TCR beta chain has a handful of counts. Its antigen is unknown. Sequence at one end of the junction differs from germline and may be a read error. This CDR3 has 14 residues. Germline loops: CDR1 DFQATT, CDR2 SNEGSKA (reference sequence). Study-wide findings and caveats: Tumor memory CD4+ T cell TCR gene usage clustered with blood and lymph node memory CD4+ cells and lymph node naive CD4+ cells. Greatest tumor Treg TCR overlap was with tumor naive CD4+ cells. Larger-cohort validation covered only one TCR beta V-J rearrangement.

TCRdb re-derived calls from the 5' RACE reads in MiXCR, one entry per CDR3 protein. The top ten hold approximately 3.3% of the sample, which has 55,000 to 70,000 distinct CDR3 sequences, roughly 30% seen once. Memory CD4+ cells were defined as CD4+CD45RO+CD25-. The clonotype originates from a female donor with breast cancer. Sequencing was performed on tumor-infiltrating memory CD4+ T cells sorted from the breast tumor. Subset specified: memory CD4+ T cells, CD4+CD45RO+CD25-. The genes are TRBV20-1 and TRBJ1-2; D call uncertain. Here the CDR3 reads CSAKDFRRAEGYAF. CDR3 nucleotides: TGCAGTGCCAAGGATTTTAGGAGGGCGGAAGGCTACGCCTTC.